These 2 T cell receptor beta chains were sequenced from one sample in a study. In TCRdb, the 5' RACE reads were re-called with MiXCR into one record per CDR3 protein. The sample shows about 40,000 distinct CDR3 sequences, around 18% of them seen only once. The sequenced material came from naive CD4+ T cells sorted from a lymph node. The sample's subset: naive CD4+ T cells, CD4+CD45RA+CD25-. These TCRs come from a female donor with breast cancer.

This clonotype was seen many times. The CDR3 protein is CASSPSRSGANVLTF. Here the CDR3 DNA reads TGTGCCAGCAGCCCAAGTCGTTCGGGGGCCAACGTCCTGACTTTC. This chain links TRBV7-3 with TRBJ2-6; D gene uncertain. Trimming shortened V by 5 bases and J by 4 bases, and 12 bases separated the two germline ends. The CDR3 is made up of 15 amino acids. CDR1 is SGHTA, CDR2 FQGTGA, per germline.

There are many counts of this clonotype. The genes are TRBV10-3 and TRBJ2-3, with D maybe TRBD2 (6 bases). The CDR3 has 16 residues. CDR1 is ENHRY and CDR2 is SYGVKD in the germline V gene. V was shortened by 7 bases and J by 0 bases, with 17 bases between the two germline ends. The CDR3 nucleotides are TGTGCCATCAAAGGGCGGGACTCATCTAGCACAGATACGCAGTATTTT. Its translation is CAIKGRDSSSTDTQYF.